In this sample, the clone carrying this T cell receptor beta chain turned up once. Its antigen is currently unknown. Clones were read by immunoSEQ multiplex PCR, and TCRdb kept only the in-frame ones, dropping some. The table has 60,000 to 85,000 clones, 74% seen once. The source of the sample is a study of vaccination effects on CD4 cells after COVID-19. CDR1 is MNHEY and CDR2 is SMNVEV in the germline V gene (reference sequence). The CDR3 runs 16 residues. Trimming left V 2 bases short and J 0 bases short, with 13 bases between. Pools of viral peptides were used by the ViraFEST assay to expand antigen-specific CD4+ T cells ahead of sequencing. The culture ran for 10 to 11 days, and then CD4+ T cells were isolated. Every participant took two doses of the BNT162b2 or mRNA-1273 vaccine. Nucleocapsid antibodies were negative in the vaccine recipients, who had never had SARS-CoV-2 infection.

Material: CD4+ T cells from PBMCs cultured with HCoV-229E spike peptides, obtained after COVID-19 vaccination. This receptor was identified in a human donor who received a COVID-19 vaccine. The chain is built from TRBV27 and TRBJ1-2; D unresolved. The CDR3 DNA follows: TGTGCCAGCAGTTTAAAGCCAGGAGGAGCTAACTATGGCTACACCTTC. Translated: CASSLKPGGANYGYTF.